This T cell receptor (beta chain) derives from a study of identical twins. The CDR3 length is 13 residues. The ends were cut back, 1 base at V and 1 base at J, with 7 bases in the middle. Per germline, CDR1 DFQATT and CDR2 SNEGSKA (reference sequence). MiXCR, applied by TCRdb to the 5' RACE reads, yields one record per CDR3 protein. The sample carries around 1.7 million distinct CDR3 sequences, under 35% recorded once. This clonotype was found many times. This TCR derives from a newborn girl in good health. The gene calls are TRBV20-1 and TRBJ2-5; tentative D call: TRBD2 (6 bases). The sample consisted of cord blood. The CDR3 DNA sequence: TGCAGTGCTAGAGTTAGCGGCCAAGAGACCCAGTACTTC. Translation gives CSARVSGQETQYF.